Listed below are T cell receptor beta chains from one sample, sequenced in a study of chemoradiotherapy in HPV16-positive cancers. Data came from immunoSEQ multiplex PCR; TCRdb stores just in-frame clones and leaves some out. Among about 3,300 clones, around 90% were seen once, and the ten largest hold less than 3.5%. The source material was tumor tissue, sampled from a patient who underwent chemoradiotherapy. These receptors all stem from a human donor with HPV-associated anogenital cancer. CDR3s include the opening cysteine and the closing phenylalanine or tryptophan. A D gene is named only where the DNA matches it firmly. A clone size is listed for some rows: how often the clone was seen (once, few, many), or a class if it is expanded.

V gene: TRBV4-3; J gene: TRBJ2-5; D gene: NA; clone size: NA; CDR3 DNA: TGCGCCAGCAGCCAAAGGTACAGGGCCTTGCAAGAGACCCAGTACTTC; CDR3 protein: CASSQRYRALQETQYF
V gene: TRBV11-2; J gene: TRBJ1-4; D gene: TRBD1; clone size: NA; CDR3 DNA: TGTGCCAGCAGCCTCGGGACAGCCCTAGAAAAACTGTTTTTT; CDR3 protein: CASSLGTALEKLFF
V gene: TRBV7-6; J gene: TRBJ1-1; D gene: NA; clone size: NA; CDR3 DNA: TGTGCCAGCAGCTTAGCGCGGGGCGGAGTAAGGTTGAACACTGAAGCTTTCTTT; CDR3 protein: CASSLARGGVRLNTEAFF
V gene: TRBV5-1; J gene: TRBJ1-1; D gene: NA; clone size: NA; CDR3 DNA: TGCGCCAGCAGCTTCGGGGCGAACACTGAAGCTTTCTTT; CDR3 protein: CASSFGANTEAFF
V gene: TRBV18; J gene: TRBJ1-5; D gene: NA; clone size: NA; CDR3 DNA: TGTGCCAGCTCACCGTCTGAGGGAGGAGGGAATCAGCCCCAGCATTTT; CDR3 protein: CASSPSEGGGNQPQHF
V gene: TRBV5-1; J gene: TRBJ1-1; D gene: NA; clone size: NA; CDR3 DNA: TGCGCCAGCAGTGCCCGCCTAACGGCAAACACTGAAGCTTTCTTT; CDR3 protein: CASSARLTANTEAFF
V gene: TRBV30; J gene: TRBJ2-1; D gene: NA; clone size: NA; CDR3 DNA: TGTGCCTGGAGTGGCGGAGCGACCTACAATGAGCAGTTCTTC; CDR3 protein: CAWSGGATYNEQFF
V gene: TRBV7-9; J gene: TRBJ2-1; D gene: TRBD2; clone size: NA; CDR3 DNA: TGTGCCAGCAAGAGAGCGGGAGATAAAAATGAGCAGTTCTTC; CDR3 protein: CASKRAGDKNEQFF
V gene: TRBV14; J gene: TRBJ2-3; D gene: NA; clone size: NA; CDR3 DNA: TGTGCCAGCAGCCAAGATCGGGGGGCCTACACAGATACGCAGTATTTT; CDR3 protein: CASSQDRGAYTDTQYF
V gene: TRBV11-3; J gene: TRBJ2-5; D gene: TRBD2; clone size: NA; CDR3 DNA: TGTGCCAGCAGCCCGACTAGCGGGTCGGAGACCCAGTACTTC; CDR3 protein: CASSPTSGSETQYF
V gene: TRBV18; J gene: TRBJ2-3; D gene: NA; clone size: NA; CDR3 DNA: TGTGCCAGCTCACACGGGGGGCCCACAGATACGCAGTATTTT; CDR3 protein: CASSHGGPTDTQYF
V gene: TRBV7-2; J gene: TRBJ2-5; D gene: TRBD1; clone size: NA; CDR3 DNA: TGTGCCAGCAGCTCCGGGACAGGGGTAGAGACCCAGTACTTC; CDR3 protein: CASSSGTGVETQYF
V gene: TRBV6-5; J gene: TRBJ2-3; D gene: TRBD2; clone size: NA; CDR3 DNA: TGTGCCAGCAGTTACTCCGGCGGACTAGCCACAGATACGCAGTATTTT; CDR3 protein: CASSYSGGLATDTQYF
V gene: TRBV9; J gene: TRBJ2-7; D gene: NA; clone size: NA; CDR3 DNA: TGTGCCAGCAGCACTGGACTGGGCCTCTACGAGCAGTACTTC; CDR3 protein: CASSTGLGLYEQYF
V gene: TRBV30; J gene: TRBJ2-5; D gene: NA; clone size: NA; CDR3 DNA: TGTGCCTGGAGTGTAACCGGTCGAGAGACCCAGTACTTC; CDR3 protein: CAWSVTGRETQYF
V gene: TRBV5-5; J gene: TRBJ1-1; D gene: NA; clone size: once; CDR3 DNA: TGTGCCAGCAGCTTGTTGTTCCCAGGCGGGGTGAACACTGAAGCTTTCTTT; CDR3 protein: CASSLLFPGGVNTEAFF
V gene: TRBV19; J gene: TRBJ2-1; D gene: TRBD1; clone size: NA; CDR3 DNA: TGTGCCAGTAGACAGGGGGCTGGTAATGAGCAGTTCTTC; CDR3 protein: CASRQGAGNEQFF
V gene: TRBV7-9; J gene: TRBJ2-7; D gene: TRBD2; clone size: NA; CDR3 DNA: TGTGCCACCCTAACTAGCGGGAGAAACGACGAGCAGTACTTC; CDR3 protein: CATLTSGRNDEQYF
V gene: TRBV18; J gene: TRBJ1-1; D gene: NA; clone size: NA; CDR3 DNA: TGTGCCAGCTCGCGACAGCAGAACACTGAAGCTTTCTTT; CDR3 protein: CASSRQQNTEAFF
V gene: TRBV4-3; J gene: TRBJ1-5; D gene: NA; clone size: NA; CDR3 DNA: TGCGCCAGCAGCCAAGATTCCGGGGTCACTCAGCCCCAGCATTTT; CDR3 protein: CASSQDSGVTQPQHF
V gene: TRBV27; J gene: TRBJ2-7; D gene: NA; clone size: NA; CDR3 DNA: TGTGCCAGCAAAAGTCTCGACCACTACGAGCAGTACTTC; CDR3 protein: CASKSLDHYEQYF
V gene: TRBV5-6; J gene: TRBJ1-2; D gene: NA; clone size: once; CDR3 DNA: TGTGCCAGCAGCTTAGTGGGACATGGGTCTGGCTACACCTTC; CDR3 protein: CASSLVGHGSGYTF
V gene: TRBV13; J gene: TRBJ1-1; D gene: NA; clone size: NA; CDR3 DNA: TGTGCCAGCAGCCTACCCTCGGGCACTGAAGCTTTCTTT; CDR3 protein: CASSLPSGTEAFF
V gene: TRBV27; J gene: TRBJ2-4; D gene: TRBD1; clone size: NA; CDR3 DNA: TGTGCCAGCAGTAGCAGCGGACAGGGCAAAAACATTCAGTACTTC; CDR3 protein: CASSSSGQGKNIQYF
V gene: TRBV28; J gene: TRBJ1-6; D gene: NA; clone size: NA; CDR3 DNA: TGTGCCAGCAGTGCCAACGACAGGATTTCACCCCTCCACTTT; CDR3 protein: CASSANDRISPLHF